Each of the 17 T cell receptor beta chains below was sequenced from the same sample in a study of T cells after yellow fever vaccination. MiXCR was run by TCRdb on the 5' RACE reads, yielding one entry per CDR3 protein. The data show some 400,000 distinct CDR3 sequences, around a sixth seen once. The sample consisted of PBMCs, taken before the yellow fever booster vaccination. The receptors here all came from a man between 18 and 29 years old who received the YFV17D yellow fever vaccine.

J is TRBJ2-3 and V is TRBV9; D tentatively reads TRBD1 or TRBD2 (5 bases each). The V and J ends lost 0 bases and 0 bases respectively, with 8 bases between them. Germline loops: CDR1 SGDLS, CDR2 YYNGEE. This CDR3 has 15 residues. The CDR3 region has the DNA TGTGCCAGCAGCGTAGACGGGGCTAGCACAGATACGCAGTATTTT. This encodes CASSVDGASTDTQYF.

The chain is built from TRBV2 and TRBJ2-1, with TRBD1 as a possible D gene (5 bases). This CDR3 contains 14 residues. V lost 4 bases and J 7 bases, leaving 14 bases between the germline ends. Germline values: CDR1 SNHLY, CDR2 FYNNEI. The CDR3 spells CASSGAGLVNEQFF. In nucleotides, the CDR3 is TGTGCCAGCAGTGGGGCAGGGCTCGTAAATGAGCAGTTCTTC.

The chain recombines TRBV20-1 with TRBJ2-1; 10 bases line up with TRBD2. Looked up from germline, CDR1 is DFQATT and CDR2 is SNEGSKA (reference sequence). The CDR3 sequence is 13 residues long. Germline trimming cut 5 bases from V and 8 bases from J; bases unmatched to any gene: 6. In DNA, the CDR3 is TGCAGTGCTCCTCCAGGGACTAGCGATGAGCAGTTCTTC. Translated: CSAPPGTSDEQFF.

There are a few counts of this clonotype. V is TRBV4-3 and J is TRBJ2-7; D possibly uses TRBD1 or TRBD2 (5 bases each). In germline, CDR1 is LGHNA, CDR2 YSLEER. The CDR3 has 15 amino acids. Trimming left V 2 bases short and J 2 bases short, with 13 bases between. The CDR3 reads CASSQPRDGAYEQYV. In nucleotides, the CDR3 is TGCGCCAGCAGCCAACCCCGGGACGGAGCCTACGAGCAGTACGTC.

The J gene is TRBJ1-4, the V gene TRBV25-1; no reliable D call. The germline V gene has CDR1 MGHDK and CDR2 SYGVNS. The ends were cut back, 8 bases at V and 10 bases at J, with 11 bases in the middle. The CDR3 sequence is 11 residues long. The chain's CDR3 is CASGVGGKLFF. The CDR3 nucleotides read TGTGCCAGCGGAGTTGGCGGAAAACTGTTTTTT.

This chain connects TRBV29-1 to TRBJ1-3; D is ambiguous. CDR1 is SQVTM and CDR2 is ANQGSEA in the germline V gene. The CDR3 is 15 amino acids. With 6 bases removed from V and 0 bases from J, the gap between germline ends came to 15 bases. The CDR3 bases are TGCAGCGTCTTTCGACGGACTTACTCTGGAAACACCATATATTTT. As protein: CSVFRRTYSGNTIYF.

The rearrangement uses TRBV29-1 and TRBJ2-5; 8 bases match TRBD1. Losses at the gene ends were 4 bases for V and 5 bases for J; bases not matched to a gene: 3. Per germline, CDR1 SQVTM and CDR2 ANQGSEA. The CDR3 length is 12 residues. The CDR3: CSVVTGGETQYF. CDR3 coding DNA: TGCAGCGTTGTAACAGGGGGGGAGACCCAGTACTTC.

The table lists this clonotype with a few counts. V usage is TRBV5-1 and J usage is TRBJ1-2; TRBD1 is a possible D gene (6 bases). Germline-derived CDR1 and CDR2 are SGHRS and YFSETQ. V lost 3 bases and J 7 bases, leaving 19 bases between the germline ends. The CDR3 is made up of 15 amino acids. Here the CDR3 reads CASSSGTLVEGGYTF. The CDR3 coding sequence is TGCGCCAGCAGCTCCGGGACACTCGTGGAGGGTGGCTACACCTTC.

V gene TRBV18 combines with J gene TRBJ1-1; the D is unclear. This CDR3 spans 12 amino acids. V was shortened by 0 bases and J by 9 bases, with 8 bases between the two germline ends. From germline, CDR1 is KGHSH and CDR2 LQKENI. As DNA, the CDR3 is TGTGCCAGCTCACCACCCAGCGGGAAAGCTTTCTTT. The encoded protein is CASSPPSGKAFF. Looking up the rest from reference TRBV18 and TRBJ1-1 gives the full variable domain: NAGVMQNPRHLVRRRGQEARLRCSPMKGHSHVYWYRQLPEEGLKFMVYLQKENIIDESGMPKERFSAEFPKEGPSILRIQQVVRGDSAAYFCASSPPSGKAFFGQGTRLTVV.

This chain links TRBV6-6 with TRBJ2-2; D call uncertain. CDR3 length: 16 residues. CDR1 MNHNY and CDR2 SVGAGI come from the germline V gene (reference sequence). V shed 0 bases and J shed 4 bases, with 12 bases lying between them. The CDR3 spells CASSYSLGHVTGELFF. DNA of the CDR3: TGTGCCAGCAGTTACTCCCTAGGGCACGTCACCGGGGAGCTGTTTTTT.

The chain has TRBV6-2 or TRBV6-3 and TRBJ2-7; D may match TRBD1 or TRBD2 (5 bases each). Germline assignment: CDR1 MNHEY and CDR2 SVGEGT. Trimming removed 10 bases from V and 3 bases from J, with 13 bases in between. The length of the CDR3 is 12 residues. The CDR3 DNA follows: TGTGCCATCGGGGACGGTGGCTACGAGCAGTACTTC. Protein: CAIGDGGYEQYF.

This clonotype has a handful of counts. The chain recombines TRBV7-2 with TRBJ2-2; D is ambiguous. V gave up 5 bases and J gave up 0 bases, with 16 bases separating them. This CDR3 region has 17 residues. Germline lookup yields CDR1 SGHTA and CDR2 FQGNSA. The CDR3 loop reads CASSPWGNRANTGELFF. CDR3 DNA sequence: TGTGCCAGCAGCCCGTGGGGAAATAGGGCGAACACCGGGGAGCTGTTTTTT.

The chain links TRBV18 to TRBJ2-1, with 9 bases matching TRBD2. Germline V gene lookup returns CDR1 KGHSH and CDR2 LQKENI. The CDR3 spans 15 residues. After removal of 0 bases from V and 5 bases from J, the junction contained 2 bases not matched to a gene. This CDR3 reads CASSPPTSGDNEQFF. The CDR3 region has the DNA TGTGCCAGCTCACCACCGACTAGCGGTGACAATGAGCAGTTCTTC.

This chain uses TRBV7-2 with TRBJ1-1; 12 nucleotides match TRBD1. The CDR3 has 19 amino acids. Germline CDR1 and CDR2: SGHTA and FQGNSA. The V segment lost 4 bases and the J segment 3 bases; nucleotides outside the gene matches: 15. The chain's CDR3 is CASSSSGTGGNPLYTEAFF. CDR3 coding DNA: TGTGCCAGCAGCTCGTCCGGGACAGGGGGCAACCCGCTTTACACTGAAGCTTTCTTT.

This clonotype was counted between two and nine times. This rearrangement joins TRBV4-3 to TRBJ1-2; D possibly corresponds to TRBD1 (5 bases). Trimming pared 3 bases from V and 4 bases from J, leaving 9 bases between. The CDR3 runs 13 residues. CDR1 is LGHNA, CDR2 YSLEER, per germline. CDR3: CASSQGRTYGYTF. The CDR3 DNA is TGCGCCAGCAGCCAGGGACGGACCTATGGCTACACCTTC.

This clonotype was detected ten times or more. The rearrangement joins TRBV7-9 to TRBJ2-3, with no clear D. The CDR3 has 14 residues. The germline V gene encodes CDR1 SEHNR and CDR2 FQNEAQ (reference sequence). The germline V and J ends were trimmed by 1 base and 0 bases, with 5 bases remaining between them. CDR3 loop: CASSLVGSTDTQYF. The CDR3 nucleotides read TGTGCCAGCAGCTTAGTTGGCAGCACAGATACGCAGTATTTT.

V usage is TRBV7-2 and J usage is TRBJ2-5; D is ambiguous. The length of the CDR3 is 14 residues. Germline V gives CDR1 SGHTA, CDR2 FQGNSA. V lost 4 bases and J 2 bases, leaving 11 bases between the germline ends. CDR3 residues: CASSSFGLQETQYF. For the CDR3, the DNA is TGTGCCAGCAGCTCCTTCGGCCTACAAGAGACCCAGTACTTC.